This T cell receptor (beta chain) was sequenced in a study of vaccination effects on CD4 cells after COVID-19. Germline trimming cut 7 bases from V and 7 bases from J; bases unmatched to any gene: 6. The CDR3 runs to 14 residues. CDR1 SGHAT and CDR2 FQNNGV come from the germline V gene. The ViraFEST assay expanded antigen-specific CD4+ T cells with viral peptide pools before sequencing. Scientists isolated CD4+ T cells after a roughly ten-day culture period ended. Of the BNT162b2 and mRNA-1273 vaccines, participants received two doses of one or the other. None of these healthy vaccinees had been infected with SARS-CoV-2 before vaccination. Peptides at roughly 10 ug/ml and IL-2 at 9 to 10 IU/ml were added to around 2 million PBMC per well. Cultures got half-medium changes with IL-2 on days 3 and 7. The assay was immunoSEQ multiplex PCR, and TCRdb's table has in-frame clones only and misses some. This table has about 15,000 clones, more than 60% appearing once.

Study results and caveats: The study found marked clonal contraction of infection- and vaccine-induced clones late after vaccination.

This clone turned up a few times. What it binds is unknown. The source is a human donor who received a COVID-19 vaccine. The gene calls are TRBV11-2 and TRBJ1-6; 8 nucleotides match TRBD1. The source material was CD4+ T cells from PBMCs cultured with HCoV-NL63 spike peptides, sampled after COVID-19 vaccination. CDR3 in DNA: TGTGCCAGCACCCGGGACAGGACGAATTCACCCCTCCACTTT. Its translation is CASTRDRTNSPLHF. Full variable domain (remainder filled in from reference TRBV11-2 and TRBJ1-6): EAGVAQSPRYKIIEKRQSVAFWCNPISGHATLYWYQQILGQGPKLLIQFQNNGVVDDSQLPKDRFSAERLKGVDSTLKIQPAKLEDSAVYLCASTRDRTNSPLHFGNGTRLTVT.